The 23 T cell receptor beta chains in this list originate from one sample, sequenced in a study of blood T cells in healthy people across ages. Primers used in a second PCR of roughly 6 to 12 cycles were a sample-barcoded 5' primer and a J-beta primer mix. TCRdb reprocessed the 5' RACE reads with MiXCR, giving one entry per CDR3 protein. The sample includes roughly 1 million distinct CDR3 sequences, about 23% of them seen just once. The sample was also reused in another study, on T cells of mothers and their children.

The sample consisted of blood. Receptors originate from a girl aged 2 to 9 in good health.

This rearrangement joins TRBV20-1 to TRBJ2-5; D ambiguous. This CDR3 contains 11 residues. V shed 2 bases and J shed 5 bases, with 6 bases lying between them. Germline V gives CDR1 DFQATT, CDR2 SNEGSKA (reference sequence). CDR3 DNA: TGCAGTGCTAGATCGACGGAGACCCAGTACTTC. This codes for CSARSTETQYF.

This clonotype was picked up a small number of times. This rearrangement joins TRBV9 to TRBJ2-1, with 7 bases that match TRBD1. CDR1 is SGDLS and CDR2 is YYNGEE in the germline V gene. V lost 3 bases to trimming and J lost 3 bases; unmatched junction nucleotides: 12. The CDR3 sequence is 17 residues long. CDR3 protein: CASSAIGTAVLYNEQFF. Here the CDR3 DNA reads TGTGCCAGCAGCGCTATCGGGACAGCTGTTCTCTACAATGAGCAGTTCTTC. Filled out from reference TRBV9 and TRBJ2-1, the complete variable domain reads DSGVTQTPKHLITATGQRVTLRCSPRSGDLSVYWYQQSLDQGLQFLIQYYNGEERAKGNILERFSAQQFPDLHSELNLSSLELGDSALYFCASSAIGTAVLYNEQFFGPGTRLTVL.

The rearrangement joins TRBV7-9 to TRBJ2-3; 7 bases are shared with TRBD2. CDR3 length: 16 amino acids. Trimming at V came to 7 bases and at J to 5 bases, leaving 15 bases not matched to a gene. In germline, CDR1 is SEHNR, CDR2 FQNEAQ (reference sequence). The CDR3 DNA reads TGTGCCAGCACCGTCGGCCGAACGGGGGGTGGAGATACGCAGTATTTT. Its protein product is CASTVGRTGGGDTQYF.

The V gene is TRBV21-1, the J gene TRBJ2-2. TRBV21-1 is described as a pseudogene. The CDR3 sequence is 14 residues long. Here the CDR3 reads CAIRDGWITGELFF. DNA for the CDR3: TGTGCCATACGAGACGGCTGGATAACCGGGGAGCTGTTTTTT.

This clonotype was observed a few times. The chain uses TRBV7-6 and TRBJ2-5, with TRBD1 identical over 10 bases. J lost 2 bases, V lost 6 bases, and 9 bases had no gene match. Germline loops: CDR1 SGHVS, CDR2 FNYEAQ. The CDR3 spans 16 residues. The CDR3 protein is CASSLLKGQGQETQYF. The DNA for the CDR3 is TGTGCCAGCAGTTTGCTCAAGGGACAGGGGCAAGAGACCCAGTACTTC.

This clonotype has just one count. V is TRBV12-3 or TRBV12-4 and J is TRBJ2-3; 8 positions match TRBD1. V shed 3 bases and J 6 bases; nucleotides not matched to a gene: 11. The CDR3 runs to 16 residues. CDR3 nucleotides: TGTGCCAGCAGTTTGTCCCCTGGACAGGGCGTCGATACGCAGTATTTT. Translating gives CASSLSPGQGVDTQYF.

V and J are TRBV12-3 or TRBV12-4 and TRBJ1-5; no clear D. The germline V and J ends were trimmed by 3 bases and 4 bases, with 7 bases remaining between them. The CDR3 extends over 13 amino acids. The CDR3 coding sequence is TGTGCCAGCAGTTTCACCCTTAATCAGCCCCAGCATTTT. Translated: CASSFTLNQPQHF.

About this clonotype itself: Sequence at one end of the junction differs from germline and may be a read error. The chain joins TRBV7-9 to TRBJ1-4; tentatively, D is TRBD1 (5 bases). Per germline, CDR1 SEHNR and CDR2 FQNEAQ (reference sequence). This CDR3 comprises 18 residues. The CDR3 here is CASSLLGGRSATNERLFF. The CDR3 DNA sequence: TGTGCCAGCAGCTTGCTCGGGGGACGGTCCGCAACTAATGAAAGACTGTTTTTT. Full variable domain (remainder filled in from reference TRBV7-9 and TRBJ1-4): DTGVSQNPRHKITKRGQNVTFRCDPISEHNRLYWYRQTLGQGPEFLTYFQNEAQLEKSRLLSDRFSAERPKGSFSTLEIQRTEQGDSAMYLCASSLLGGRSATNERLFFGSGTQLSVL.

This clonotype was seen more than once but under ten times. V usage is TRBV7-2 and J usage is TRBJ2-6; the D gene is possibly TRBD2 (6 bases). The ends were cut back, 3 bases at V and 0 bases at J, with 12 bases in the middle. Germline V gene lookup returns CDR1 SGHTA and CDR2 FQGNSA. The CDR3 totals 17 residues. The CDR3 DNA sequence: TGTGCCAGCAGCTTGGGACTTCGTAGCTCTGGGGCCAACGTCCTGACTTTC. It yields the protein CASSLGLRSSGANVLTF.

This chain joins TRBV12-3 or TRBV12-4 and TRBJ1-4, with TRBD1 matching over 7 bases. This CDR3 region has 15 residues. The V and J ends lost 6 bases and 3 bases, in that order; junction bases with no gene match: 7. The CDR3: CASSPGGSSNEKLFF. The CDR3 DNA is TGTGCCAGCAGCCCAGGGGGGTCTTCTAATGAAAAACTGTTTTTT.

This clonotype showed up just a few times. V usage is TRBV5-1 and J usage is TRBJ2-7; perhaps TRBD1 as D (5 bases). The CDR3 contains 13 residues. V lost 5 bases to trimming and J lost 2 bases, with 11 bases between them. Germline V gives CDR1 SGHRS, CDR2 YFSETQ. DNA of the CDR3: TGCGCCAGCAGTTACGACAGTCCCTACGAGCAGTACTTC. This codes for CASSYDSPYEQYF.

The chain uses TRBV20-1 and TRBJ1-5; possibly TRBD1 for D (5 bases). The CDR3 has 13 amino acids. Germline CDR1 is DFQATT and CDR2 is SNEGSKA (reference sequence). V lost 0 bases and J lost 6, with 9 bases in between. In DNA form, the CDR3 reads TGCAGTGCTAGAGAGGGGCGTCTTCAGCCCCAGCATTTT. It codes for CSAREGRLQPQHF.

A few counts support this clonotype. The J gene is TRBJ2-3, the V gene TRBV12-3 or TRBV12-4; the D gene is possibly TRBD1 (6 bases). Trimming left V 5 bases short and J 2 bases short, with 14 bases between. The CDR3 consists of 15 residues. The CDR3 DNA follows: TGTGCCAGCAGTATCCGGGACACCTACACAGATACGCAGTATTTT. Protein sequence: CASSIRDTYTDTQYF.

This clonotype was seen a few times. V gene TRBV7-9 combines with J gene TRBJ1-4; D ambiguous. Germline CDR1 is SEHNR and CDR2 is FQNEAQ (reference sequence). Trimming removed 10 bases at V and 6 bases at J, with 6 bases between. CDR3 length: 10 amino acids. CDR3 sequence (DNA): TGTGCCACCTCGGATGAAAAACTGTTTTTT. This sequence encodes CATSDEKLFF. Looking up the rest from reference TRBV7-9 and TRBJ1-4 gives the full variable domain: DTGVSQNPRHKITKRGQNVTFRCDPISEHNRLYWYRQTLGQGPEFLTYFQNEAQLEKSRLLSDRFSAERPKGSFSTLEIQRTEQGDSAMYLCATSDEKLFFGSGTQLSVL.

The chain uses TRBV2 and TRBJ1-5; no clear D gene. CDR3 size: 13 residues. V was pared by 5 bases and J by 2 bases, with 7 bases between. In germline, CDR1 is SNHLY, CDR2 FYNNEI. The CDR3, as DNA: TGTGCCAGCAGTAGTCACGGCAATCAGCCCCAGCATTTT. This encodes CASSSHGNQPQHF.

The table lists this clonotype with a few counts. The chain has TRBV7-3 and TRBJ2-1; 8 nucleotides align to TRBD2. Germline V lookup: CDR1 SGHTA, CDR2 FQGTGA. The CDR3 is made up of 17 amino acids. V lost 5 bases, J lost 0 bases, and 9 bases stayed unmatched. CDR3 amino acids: CASSLVGRAFSYNEQFF. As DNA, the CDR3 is TGTGCCAGCAGCCTCGTCGGGAGGGCCTTCTCCTACAATGAGCAGTTCTTC.

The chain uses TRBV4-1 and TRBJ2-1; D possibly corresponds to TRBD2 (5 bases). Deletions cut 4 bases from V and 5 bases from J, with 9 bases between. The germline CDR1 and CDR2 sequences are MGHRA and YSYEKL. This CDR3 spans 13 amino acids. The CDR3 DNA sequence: TGCGCCAGCAGCCCCCTAGCACACAATGAGCAGTTCTTC. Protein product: CASSPLAHNEQFF.

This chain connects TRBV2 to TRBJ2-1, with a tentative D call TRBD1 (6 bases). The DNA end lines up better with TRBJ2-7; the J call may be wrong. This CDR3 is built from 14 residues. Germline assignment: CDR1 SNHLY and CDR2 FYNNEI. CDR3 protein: CASTSEWGPYEQYF. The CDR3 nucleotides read TGTGCCAGCACCTCTGAGTGGGGGCCCTACGAGCAGTACTTC.

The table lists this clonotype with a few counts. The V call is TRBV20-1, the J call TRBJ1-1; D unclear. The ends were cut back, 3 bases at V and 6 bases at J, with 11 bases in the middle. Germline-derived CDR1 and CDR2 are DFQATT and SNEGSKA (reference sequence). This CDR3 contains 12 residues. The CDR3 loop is CSASPPGAEAFF. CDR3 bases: TGCAGTGCTAGTCCCCCGGGCGCTGAAGCTTTCTTT.

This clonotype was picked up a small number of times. DNA for the CDR3: TGTGCCAGCAGTTCCCGGGACAGGGGCCACCCGGACTATGGCTACACCTTC. Residues: CASSSRDRGHPDYGYTF. The V gene is TRBV27, the J gene TRBJ1-2; TRBD1 matches 10 bases. This CDR3 is built from 17 residues. The V and J ends lost 4 bases and 3 bases, in that order; junction bases with no gene match: 11. CDR1 is MNHEY and CDR2 is SMNVEV in the germline V gene (reference sequence).

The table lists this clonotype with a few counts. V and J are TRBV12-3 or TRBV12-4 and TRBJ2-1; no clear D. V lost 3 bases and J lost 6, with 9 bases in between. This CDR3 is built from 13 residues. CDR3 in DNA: TGTGCCAGCAGTTTCCTGGAGAGCAATGAGCAGTTCTTC. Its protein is CASSFLESNEQFF.

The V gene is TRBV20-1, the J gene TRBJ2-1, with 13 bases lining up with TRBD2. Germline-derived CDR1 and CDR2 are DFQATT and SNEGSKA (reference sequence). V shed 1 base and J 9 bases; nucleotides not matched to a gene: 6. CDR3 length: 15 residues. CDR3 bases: TGCAGTGCTAGAGCCGGACTAGCGGGAGTGGGTGAGCAGTTCTTC. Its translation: CSARAGLAGVGEQFF.

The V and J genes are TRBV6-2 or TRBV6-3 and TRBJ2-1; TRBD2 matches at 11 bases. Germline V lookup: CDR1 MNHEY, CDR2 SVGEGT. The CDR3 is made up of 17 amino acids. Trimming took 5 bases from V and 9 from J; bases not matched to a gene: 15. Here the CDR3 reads CASSLLAGAPALGEQFF. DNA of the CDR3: TGTGCCAGCAGTCTACTAGCGGGAGCGCCGGCCCTTGGTGAGCAGTTCTTC.